The clone carrying this T cell receptor (beta chain) was detected only once. Produced via immunoSEQ multiplex PCR; TCRdb's table is partial and in-frame only. Altogether 60,000 to 75,000 clones are present, approximately 89% being singletons, with the ten largest covering roughly 5.5%. These data belong to a study of control samples from healthy donors and cancer patients. Germline CDR1 reads SGHRS; CDR2 reads YFSETQ. Trimming took off 4 bases at V and 4 bases at J, with 12 bases between the two ends. This CDR3 contains 14 residues. This receptor was obtained from a man aged 60 to 69 with colorectal cancer. V gene TRBV5-1 combines with J gene TRBJ2-1, with D possibly matching TRBD2 (6 bases). The specimen sequenced was PBMCs. The CDR3 coding sequence is TGCGCCAGCAGCCCCGGGACTGGTTACAATGAGCAGTTCTTC. Translated: CASSPGTGYNEQFF.